One and the same sample provided the 20 T cell receptor beta chains below, sequenced in a study of cytomegalovirus exposure and HLA in healthy donors. It was with 60 Vbeta and 13 Jbeta primers that the PCR ran. Libraries were prepared by immunoSEQ multiplex PCR; TCRdb keeps only in-frame clonotypes and omits some of them. The repertoire has fewer than 250,000 clones, about 80% of them found once; the top ten carry around 9.6%. The sample taken for sequencing was PBMCs. The origin of the receptors is a woman aged 50 to 65 in good health and CMV-seropositive.

The V gene is TRBV25-1, the J gene TRBJ2-7, with TRBD1 identical over 9 bases. Germline V gene data show CDR1 as MGHDK and CDR2 as SYGVNS. The J segment lost 6 bases and the V segment lost 9 bases, leaving 9 bases of the junction unmatched. The CDR3 contains 13 residues. The CDR3 DNA reads as TGTGCCAGTGGGGACAGGGCACTTTCCGAGCAGTACTTC. This sequence encodes CASGDRALSEQYF.

The chain couples TRBV27 to TRBJ1-3; D is perhaps TRBD1 (6 bases). Trimming took off 1 base at V and 7 bases at J, with 14 bases between the two ends. The CDR3 has 15 residues. The germline gives CDR1 MNHEY, CDR2 SMNVEV (reference sequence). This chain's CDR3 is CASSLWGGQGNTIYF. As DNA, the CDR3 is TGTGCCAGCAGTTTATGGGGGGGGCAGGGGAACACCATATATTTT.

The chain recombines TRBV19 with TRBJ1-5; 7 positions agree with TRBD1. Trimming took 9 bases from V and 4 from J; bases not matched to a gene: 3. The V gene's germline CDR1 is LNHDA and CDR2 SQIVND (reference sequence). The length of the CDR3 is 12 residues. This chain's CDR3 is CASTTGNQPQHF. CDR3 bases: TGTGCCAGCACGACAGGGAATCAGCCCCAGCATTTT.

The chain couples TRBV9 to TRBJ2-7, with TRBD1 identical over 8 bases. This CDR3 contains 15 residues. The junction had 8 bases not matched to a gene; V was cut back by 0 bases and J by 6 bases. The germline CDR1 and CDR2 sequences are SGDLS and YYNGEE. CDR3 residues: CASSVGPATGAEQYF. The CDR3 DNA sequence: TGTGCCAGCAGCGTAGGTCCCGCGACAGGGGCCGAGCAGTACTTC.

The chain recombines TRBV7-9 with TRBJ1-2; TRBD1 agrees at 10 bases. The CDR3 is made up of 17 amino acids. The V segment lost 3 bases and the J segment 4 bases; nucleotides outside the gene matches: 11. Germline V gene lookup returns CDR1 SEHNR and CDR2 FQNEAQ (reference sequence). CDR3: CASSFDRGQAGVYGYTF. CDR3 in DNA: TGTGCCAGCAGCTTTGACAGGGGGCAAGCCGGGGTCTATGGCTACACCTTC.

The table lists this clone with a count of one. V gene TRBV5-1 combines with J gene TRBJ2-1; TRBD2 is a possible D gene (6 bases). This CDR3 is built from 14 residues. Germline lookup yields CDR1 SGHRS and CDR2 YFSETQ. Trimming left V 0 bases short and J 10 bases short, with 14 bases between. The CDR3 loop is CASSLAAGIPEQFF. In DNA form, the CDR3 reads TGCGCCAGCAGCTTGGCCGCGGGGATCCCGGAGCAGTTCTTC. Complete variable domain (other parts from reference TRBV5-1 and TRBJ2-1): KAGVTQTPRYLIKTRGQQVTLSCSPISGHRSVSWYQQTPGQGLQFLFEYFSETQRNKGNFPGRFSGRQFSNSRSEMNVSTLELGDSALYLCASSLAAGIPEQFFGPGTRLTVL.

This clone turned up a few times. The chain couples TRBV19 to TRBJ1-1, with D unresolved. Trimming pared 3 bases from V and 1 base from J, leaving 6 bases between. The CDR3 covers 13 residues. CDR1 and CDR2 (germline): LNHDA, SQIVND (reference sequence). The DNA for the CDR3 is TGTGCCAGTAGTATCAGTCCGAACACTGAAGCTTTCTTT. Its translation: CASSISPNTEAFF.

This clone was counted once. The V call is TRBV6-5, the J call TRBJ1-6; a possible D gene is TRBD1 (6 bases). The CDR3 is 13 residues long. From germline, CDR1 is MNHEY and CDR2 SVGAGI. The germline V and J ends were trimmed by 4 bases and 10 bases, with 11 bases remaining between them. The DNA of the CDR3 is TGTGCCAGCAGTTTTACAGGGCGGTCACCCCTCCACTTT. Its protein product is CASSFTGRSPLHF.

The gene calls are TRBV10-2 and TRBJ2-1; 8 bases are shared with TRBD2. The CDR3 spans 14 residues. J lost 1 base, V lost 11 bases, and 7 bases had no gene match. Germline CDR1 reads WSHSY; CDR2 reads SAAADI. CDR3 amino acids: CACNPGGSYNEQFF. Here the CDR3 DNA reads TGCGCCTGCAACCCGGGGGGGTCCTACAATGAGCAGTTCTTC.

The V gene is TRBV29-1, the J gene TRBJ2-7; 7 nucleotides align to TRBD2. The V gene end was trimmed by 4 bases and the J gene end by 3 bases; junction bases not matched to a gene: 3. The V gene's germline CDR1 is SQVTM and CDR2 ANQGSEA. The CDR3 spans 12 residues. CDR3 sequence: CSVVSGVYEQYF. For the CDR3, the DNA is TGCAGCGTTGTAAGCGGGGTCTACGAGCAGTACTTC.

The V and J genes are TRBV18 and TRBJ1-6, with D tentatively TRBD1 (5 bases). CDR3 length: 16 residues. Germline loops: CDR1 KGHSH, CDR2 LQKENI. The V end was cut by 1 base, the J end by 7 bases, with 14 bases between. CDR3 region: CASSPLSQGMNSPLHF. DNA for the CDR3: TGTGCCAGCTCACCACTATCCCAGGGCATGAATTCACCCCTCCACTTT.

This chain links TRBV7-3 with TRBJ2-3, with D unresolved. Trimming cost V 2 bases and J 0 bases, with 9 bases left between them. The CDR3 spans 15 residues. Germline values: CDR1 SGHTA, CDR2 FQGTGA. CDR3 in DNA: TGTGCCAGCAGCTTATATCACAGTAGCACAGATACGCAGTATTTT. The encoded protein is CASSLYHSSTDTQYF.

The rearrangement joins TRBV7-3 to TRBJ1-2; 9 nucleotides line up with TRBD1. Germline V CDR1 and CDR2: SGHTA, FQGTGA. This CDR3 is 15 amino acids long. The trim removed 2 bases at V and 1 base at J, leaving 2 bases unmatched. CDR3 protein: CASSLGTGSNYGYTF. CDR3 nucleotides: TGTGCCAGCAGCTTAGGGACAGGGAGTAACTATGGCTACACCTTC. Using reference TRBV7-3 and TRBJ1-2 for the parts outside the CDR3, the full variable domain is GAGVSQTPSNKVTEKGKYVELRCDPISGHTALYWYRQSLGQGPEFLIYFQGTGAADDSGLPNDRFFAVRPEGSVSTLKIQRTERGDSAVYLCASSLGTGSNYGYTFGSGTRLTVV.

The V call is TRBV7-9, the J call TRBJ2-1; D remains unclear. The CDR3 runs to 14 residues. Trimming took 4 bases from V and 7 from J, leaving 14 bases between them. Germline V CDR1 and CDR2: SEHNR, FQNEAQ (reference sequence). CDR3 residues: CASSSGSARNEQFF. CDR3 nucleotides: TGTGCCAGCAGCTCCGGTTCCGCACGGAATGAGCAGTTCTTC.

CDR3 sequence reads: CASSLTGSMNTEAFF. The CDR3 nucleotides are TGTGCCAGCAGTTTGACAGGGTCCATGAACACTGAAGCTTTCTTT. The V call is TRBV6-5, the J call TRBJ1-1, with 7 bases lining up with TRBD1. Germline loops: CDR1 MNHEY, CDR2 SVGAGI. The CDR3 is 15 residues long. Trimming cost V 4 bases and J 0 bases; bases outside gene matches: 5.

Notes on this clone: The junction does not match germline at one end; this may be a read error. V is TRBV18 and J is TRBJ1-2; TRBD1 might be the D (5 bases). Germline CDR1 reads KGHSH; CDR2 reads LQKENI. The CDR3 is made up of 16 amino acids. CDR3 nucleotides: TGTGCCAGCTCCCCACCTGGAGACAGTGCCTACTATGGCTACACCTTC. It translates to CASSPPGDSAYYGYTF.

The V call is TRBV9, the J call TRBJ2-5; no clear D. Per germline, CDR1 SGDLS and CDR2 YYNGEE. Trimming took 0 bases from V and 3 from J, leaving 6 bases between them. This CDR3 contains 13 residues. The CDR3 loop reads CASSVGPKETQYF. In DNA, the CDR3 is TGTGCCAGCAGCGTAGGGCCAAAAGAGACCCAGTACTTC. Using reference TRBV9 and TRBJ2-5 for the parts outside the CDR3, the full variable domain is DSGVTQTPKHLITATGQRVTLRCSPRSGDLSVYWYQQSLDQGLQFLIQYYNGEERAKGNILERFSAQQFPDLHSELNLSSLELGDSALYFCASSVGPKETQYFGPGTRLLVL.

The rearrangement links TRBV4-2 to TRBJ1-2; D remains ambiguous. The V end lost 5 bases, the J end lost 0 bases, and 22 bases lay between the germline ends. The CDR3 covers 18 residues. CDR1 LGHNA and CDR2 YNFKEQ come from the germline V gene. The CDR3 region is CASSFNANLAVANYGYTF. CDR3 coding DNA: TGTGCCAGCAGCTTTAATGCCAATCTCGCGGTAGCTAACTATGGCTACACCTTC.

The V call is TRBV7-2, the J call TRBJ2-5, with TRBD2 as a possible D gene (5 bases). This CDR3 spans 13 amino acids. V lost 6 bases, J lost 5 bases, and 13 bases lay in between. From germline, CDR1 is SGHTA and CDR2 FQGNSA. In DNA form, the CDR3 reads TGTGCCAGCAGTCCTACTTGGAGGGAGACCCAGTACTTC. This codes for CASSPTWRETQYF.

This chain joins TRBV18 and TRBJ1-4; D not certain. The V end lost 2 bases, the J end lost 2 bases, and 6 bases lay between the germline ends. The V gene's germline CDR1 is KGHSH and CDR2 LQKENI. The CDR3 runs 14 residues. CDR3 residues: CASSPTGTNEKLFF. The CDR3 coding sequence is TGTGCCAGCTCACCAACGGGGACTAATGAAAAACTGTTTTTT.